These 22 T cell receptor beta chains came from one sample sequenced in a study of cytomegalovirus exposure and HLA in healthy donors. This PCR relied on a set of 60 Vbeta primers and 13 Jbeta primers. Profiled with immunoSEQ multiplex PCR; TCRdb holds only in-frame clones, not every one. The sample records some 140,000 clones, roughly 79% being singletons. Input material: PBMCs. All receptors come from a young man in good health and CMV-seronegative.

The rearrangement joins TRBV6-1 to TRBJ2-2, with TRBD1 identical over 8 bases. This CDR3 is 14 amino acids long. Per the germline V gene, CDR1 is MNHNS and CDR2 is SASEGT. V trimming: 3 bases; J trimming: 7 bases; junction bases outside the gene matches: 4. For the CDR3, the DNA is TGTGCCAGCAGTGAGCAGGGGGCCATCGGGGAGCTGTTTTTT. It specifies CASSEQGAIGELFF.

This rearrangement joins TRBV25-1 to TRBJ1-3; TRBD1 is a possible D gene (6 bases). The CDR3 contains 13 residues. The V gene's germline CDR1 is MGHDK and CDR2 SYGVNS. V was clipped by 3 bases and J by 4 bases, with 7 bases between them. CDR3 residues: CASSDDRGNTIYF. DNA of the CDR3: TGTGCCAGCAGTGACGACAGGGGAAACACCATATATTTT. Full variable domain (remainder filled in from reference TRBV25-1 and TRBJ1-3): EADIYQTPRYLVIGTGKKITLECSQTMGHDKMYWYQQDPGMELHLIHYSYGVNSTEKGDLSSESTVSRIRTEHFPLTLESARPSHTSQYLCASSDDRGNTIYFGEGSWLTVV.

The rearrangement uses TRBV7-7 and TRBJ2-5, with D possibly TRBD2 on 7 matching bases. The germline CDR1 and CDR2 sequences are SSHAT and FNYEAQ (reference sequence). The CDR3 has 14 residues. CDR3 sequence: CAVGGRGGQETQYF. The CDR3 DNA reads TGTGCTGTGGGGGGGAGAGGGGGCCAAGAGACCCAGTACTTC. Based on the CDR3 plus reference TRBV7-7 and TRBJ2-5, the full variable domain is GAGVSQSPRYKVTKRGQDVTLRCDPISSHATLYWYQQALGQGPEFLTYFNYEAQPDKSGLPSDRFSAERPEGSISTLTIQRTEQRDSAMYRCAVGGRGGQETQYFGPGTRLLVL.

The CDR3 region has the DNA TGTGCCACCAGCAGAGGGGGGGGGTCGGCCAATCAGCCCCAGCATTTT. Translated: CATSRGGGSANQPQHF. The chain is built from TRBV15 and TRBJ1-5; a possible D gene is TRBD1 (5 bases). The germline CDR1 and CDR2 sequences are LNHNV and YYDKDF (reference sequence). The CDR3 extends over 16 amino acids. Deletions cut 1 base from V and 3 bases from J, with 13 bases between. Looking up the rest from reference TRBV15 and TRBJ1-5 gives the full variable domain: DAMVIQNPRYQVTQFGKPVTLSCSQTLNHNVMYWYQQKSSQAPKLLFHYYDKDFNNEADTPDNFQSRRPNTSFCFLDIRSPGLGDTAMYLCATSRGGGSANQPQHFGDGTRLSIL.

V gene TRBV19 combines with J gene TRBJ1-1; D unresolved. The germline V and J ends were trimmed by 3 bases and 2 bases, with 7 bases remaining between them. The CDR3 is 13 residues long. Germline V gives CDR1 LNHDA, CDR2 SQIVND (reference sequence). As DNA, the CDR3 is TGTGCCAGTAGTATTAATCTTAACACTGAAGCTTTCTTT. It is translated as CASSINLNTEAFF. Complete variable domain (other parts from reference TRBV19 and TRBJ1-1): DGGITQSPKYLFRKEGQNVTLSCEQNLNHDAMYWYRQDPGQGLRLIYYSQIVNDFQKGDIAEGYSVSREKKESFPLTVTSAQKNPTAFYLCASSINLNTEAFFGQGTRLTVV.

This clone was observed once. This chain uses TRBV7-6 with TRBJ2-1; 10 bases are shared with TRBD1. Germline values: CDR1 SGHVS, CDR2 FNYEAQ. V trimming: 6 bases; J trimming: 3 bases; junction bases outside the gene matches: 8. This CDR3 has 16 residues. CDR3 nucleotide sequence: TGTGCCAGCAGGCACCGACAGGGGGCCGACTACAATGAGCAGTTCTTC. Amino acids: CASRHRQGADYNEQFF. Filled out from reference TRBV7-6 and TRBJ2-1, the complete variable domain reads GAGVSQSPRYKVTKRGQDVALRCDPISGHVSLYWYRQALGQGPEFLTYFNYEAQQDKSGLPNDRFSAERPEGSISTLTIQRTEQRDSAMYRCASRHRQGADYNEQFFGPGTRLTVL.

V gene TRBV14 combines with J gene TRBJ2-7; no definite D call. CDR1 is SGHDN and CDR2 is FVKESK in the germline V gene. The CDR3 has 14 amino acids. Trimming removed 4 bases from V and 0 bases from J, with 10 bases in between. The CDR3 here is CASSPRVGSYEQYF. CDR3 coding DNA: TGTGCCAGCAGCCCACGGGTCGGCTCCTACGAGCAGTACTTC. Drawing the rest from reference TRBV14 and TRBJ2-7, the complete variable domain is EAGVTQFPSHSVIEKGQTVTLRCDPISGHDNLYWYRRVMGKEIKFLLHFVKESKQDESGMPNNRFLAERTGGTYSTLKVQPAELEDSGVYFCASSPRVGSYEQYFGPGTRLTVT.

Points on this clone: Sequence at one end of the junction differs from germline and may be a read error. The gene calls are TRBV18 and TRBJ1-5, with 12 bases matching TRBD1. Looked up from germline, CDR1 is KGHSH and CDR2 is LQKENI. The CDR3 loop spans 15 amino acids. The CDR3 DNA reads as TGTGCCAGCTCACAAGGGACAGGGGGCAAGCAGCCCCAGCATTTT. Its translation: CASSQGTGGKQPQHF.

V is TRBV11-2 and J is TRBJ1-1; 9 nucleotides match TRBD1. The J segment lost 7 bases and the V segment lost 0 bases, leaving 6 bases of the junction unmatched. In germline, CDR1 is SGHAT, CDR2 FQNNGV. The length of the CDR3 is 15 residues. The CDR3 DNA follows: TGTGCCAGCAGCTTAGATACAGGGGGCCTTAGTGAAGCTTTCTTT. Its translation is CASSLDTGGLSEAFF.

The chain links TRBV6-5 to TRBJ1-6; TRBD1 aligns across 10 bases. This CDR3 is built from 16 residues. With 0 bases clipped from V and 7 bases from J, the junction kept 3 bases outside the gene matches. Germline assignment: CDR1 MNHEY and CDR2 SVGAGI. The CDR3 protein is CASSYSTGGYNSPLHF. CDR3 coding DNA: TGTGCCAGCAGTTACTCGACAGGGGGCTACAATTCACCCCTCCACTTT.

The gene calls are TRBV6-4 and TRBJ1-2; no clear D gene. CDR1 is MRHNA and CDR2 is SNTAGT in the germline V gene. This CDR3 has 18 amino acids. Trimming removed 0 bases from V and 0 bases from J, with 17 bases in between. The CDR3 bases are TGTGCCAGCAGTGACTCAACGGCAGCAAACTATTCTAACTATGGCTACACCTTC. Translating gives CASSDSTAANYSNYGYTF.

The chain carries TRBV2 and TRBJ2-5; D is perhaps TRBD2 (6 bases). Trimming pared 4 bases from V and 5 bases from J, leaving 8 bases between. The germline CDR1 and CDR2 sequences are SNHLY and FYNNEI. CDR3 length: 12 residues. CDR3 DNA: TGTGCCAGCAGTGCAGGGAGGGAGACCCAGTACTTC. This codes for CASSAGRETQYF.

V gene TRBV6-1 combines with J gene TRBJ1-6; tentative D call: TRBD1 (5 bases). Germline V gene lookup returns CDR1 MNHNS and CDR2 SASEGT. V was cut by 2 bases and J by 7 bases, with 12 bases left in between. The CDR3 has 15 amino acids. The CDR3 sequence: CASSESSAGNSPLHF. CDR3 nucleotides: TGTGCCAGCAGTGAAAGCTCGGCAGGGAATTCACCCCTCCACTTT.

At least ten counts were recorded for this clone. This rearrangement joins TRBV5-6 to TRBJ1-1; weak D call: TRBD1 (5 bases). The CDR3 is made up of 13 amino acids. CDR1 is SGHDT, CDR2 YYEEEE, per germline. Trimming took off 0 bases at V and 4 bases at J, with 7 bases between the two ends. CDR3 coding DNA: TGTGCCAGCAGCTTGGGAAGGGGCACTGAAGCTTTCTTT. It encodes CASSLGRGTEAFF. Full variable domain (rest looked up from reference TRBV5-6 and TRBJ1-1): DAGVTQSPTHLIKTRGQQVTLRCSPKSGHDTVSWYQQALGQGPQFIFQYYEEEERQRGNFPDRFSGHQFPNYSSELNVNALLLGDSALYLCASSLGRGTEAFFGQGTRLTVV.

The chain combines TRBV7-9 with TRBJ2-1, with D possibly TRBD1 on 5 matching bases. The CDR3 sequence is 15 residues long. Deletions cut 5 bases from V and 0 bases from J, with 11 bases between. Germline V gene data show CDR1 as SEHNR and CDR2 as FQNEAQ (reference sequence). CDR3 coding DNA: TGTGCCAGCAGCCCCAGGGTTGACTCCTACAATGAGCAGTTCTTC. This translates into CASSPRVDSYNEQFF.

With respect to this clone: Other DNA sequences in the sample encode the same CDR3. V and J are TRBV30 and TRBJ1-4, with D perhaps matching TRBD1 (5 bases). From germline, CDR1 is GTSNPN and CDR2 SVGIG (reference sequence). This CDR3 has 12 amino acids. V lost 2 bases to trimming and J lost 8 bases, with 9 bases between them. CDR3 in DNA: TGTGCCTGGAGTAGGGGTGGGGAAAAACTGTTTTTT. Protein: CAWSRGGEKLFF. Combining the CDR3 with reference TRBV30 and TRBJ1-4 gives the whole variable domain SQTIHQWPATLVQPVGSPLSLECTVEGTSNPNLYWYRQAAGRGLQLLFYSVGIGQISSEVPQNLSASRPQDRQFILSSKKLLLSDSGFYLCAWSRGGEKLFFGSGTQLSVL.

This chain links TRBV13 with TRBJ1-6; maybe TRBD1 (6 bases). Trimming took off 4 bases at V and 7 bases at J, with 17 bases between the two ends. Germline V gene lookup returns CDR1 PRHDT and CDR2 FYEKMQ (reference sequence). CDR3 length: 16 residues. CDR3 loop: CASSSTLQGGNSPLHF. For the CDR3, the DNA is TGTGCCAGCAGCTCAACGCTACAGGGTGGAAATTCACCCCTCCACTTT.

The chain carries TRBV6-6 and TRBJ2-1; 7 nucleotides agree with TRBD2. V gave up 8 bases and J gave up 4 bases; unmatched junction bases: 11. Germline V gives CDR1 MNHNY, CDR2 SVGAGI (reference sequence). The CDR3 covers 15 residues. The CDR3 loop reads CASYGQRGAYNEQFF. CDR3 coding DNA: TGTGCCAGCTACGGGCAGCGGGGAGCTTACAATGAGCAGTTCTTC.

This sequence joins TRBV27 and TRBJ2-7, with 12 bases fitting TRBD1. This CDR3 has 15 amino acids. CDR1 and CDR2 (germline): MNHEY, SMNVEV (reference sequence). The V segment lost 7 bases and the J segment 6 bases; nucleotides outside the gene matches: 10. The CDR3 is CASTPAGQGAVEQYF. For the CDR3, the DNA is TGTGCCAGCACCCCCGCGGGACAGGGGGCGGTCGAGCAGTACTTC.

The chain uses TRBV4-2 and TRBJ2-2; D unclear. Germline loops: CDR1 LGHNA, CDR2 YNFKEQ. Trimming cost V 0 bases and J 3 bases, with 8 bases left between them. CDR3 size: 15 residues. This CDR3 reads CASSQEARYTGELFF. The CDR3 DNA reads TGTGCCAGCAGCCAAGAAGCGAGATACACCGGGGAGCTGTTTTTT.

This clone was observed a few times. J is TRBJ1-2 and V is TRBV7-9; no firm D call. The CDR3 loop spans 12 amino acids. The ends were cut back, 4 bases at V and 8 bases at J, with 11 bases in the middle. Germline values: CDR1 SEHNR, CDR2 FQNEAQ (reference sequence). CDR3 bases: TGTGCCAGCAGCTCCACTCTCTGGGGCTACACCTTC. It encodes CASSSTLWGYTF.

CDR3 amino acids: CASGYRPNTEAFF. In DNA form, the CDR3 reads TGTGCTAGTGGTTACAGACCGAACACTGAAGCTTTCTTT. The V gene is TRBV12-5, the J gene TRBJ1-1; D unresolved. CDR3 size: 13 residues. The germline V gene has CDR1 LGHNT and CDR2 FRNRAP. Trimming removed 4 bases from V and 1 base from J, with 7 bases in between.